This T cell receptor (beta chain) was documented in a study of cytomegalovirus exposure and HLA in healthy donors. Study background: Sequencing of approximately 190 million T cells in an earlier analysis found 100 million or so unique TCR beta sequences. Approximately 85 million unique TCRs from HLA-typed donors were held in an early release of data. Of over 350 genotyped donors, about 80% grouped in the Caucasian-associated ancestry cluster.

The PCR contained 60 Vbeta and 13 Jbeta primers. TCRdb keeps only in-frame clones here, not all; method: immunoSEQ multiplex PCR. The table lists more than 150,000 clones, approximately 79% of them singletons. Concerning this clone: The antigen remains undetermined.

Study-wide results and caveats: Under in vitro conditions, a few CMV-associated chains were confirmed as specific for CMV antigens.

This CDR3 has 14 amino acids. With 2 bases removed from V and 5 bases from J, the gap between germline ends came to 7 bases. The germline V gene has CDR1 MNHNY and CDR2 SVGAGI (reference sequence). This chain joins TRBV6-6 and TRBJ1-6, with D uncertain. This sequence was found in a girl under 18 in good health and CMV-seropositive. The sequenced sample consisted of PBMCs. The CDR3 loop is CASSYREDNSPLHF. As DNA, the CDR3 is TGTGCCAGCAGTTACCGGGAAGATAATTCACCCCTCCACTTT.